The clone carrying this T cell receptor beta chain showed up just once. Trimming took 1 base from V and 5 from J, leaving 12 bases between them. The CDR3 spans 14 residues. Germline V CDR1 and CDR2: SGHAT, FQNNGV. The record originates from a study of cytomegalovirus exposure and HLA in healthy donors. Primers included in the PCR were 60 Vbeta and 13 Jbeta primers. Sequencing used immunoSEQ multiplex PCR; TCRdb keeps in-frame clones, though not all of them. In the table there are some 90,000 clones, about 80% of which are singletons. The sample comprised PBMCs. The TCR comes from a human donor in good health. The V call is TRBV11-2, the J call TRBJ2-7, with a possible D match to TRBD2 (6 bases). The CDR3 DNA sequence: TGTGCCAGCAGCTTAGCGGGAGTTCGGAACGAGCAGTACTTC. As protein: CASSLAGVRNEQYF.